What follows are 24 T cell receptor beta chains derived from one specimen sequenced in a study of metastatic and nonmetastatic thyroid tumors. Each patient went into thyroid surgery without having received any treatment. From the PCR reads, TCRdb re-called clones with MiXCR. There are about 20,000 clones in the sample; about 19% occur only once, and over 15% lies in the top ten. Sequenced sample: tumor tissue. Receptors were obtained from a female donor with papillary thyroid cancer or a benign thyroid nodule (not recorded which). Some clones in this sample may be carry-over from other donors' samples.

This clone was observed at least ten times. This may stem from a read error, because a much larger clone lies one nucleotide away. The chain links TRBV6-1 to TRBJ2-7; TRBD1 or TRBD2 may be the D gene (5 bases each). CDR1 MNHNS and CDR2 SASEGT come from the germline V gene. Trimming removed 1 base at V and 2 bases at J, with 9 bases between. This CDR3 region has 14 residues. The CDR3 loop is CASSEVVGPYEQYF. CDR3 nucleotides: TGTGCCAGCAGTGAAGTCGTGGGACCCTACGAGCAGTACTTC.

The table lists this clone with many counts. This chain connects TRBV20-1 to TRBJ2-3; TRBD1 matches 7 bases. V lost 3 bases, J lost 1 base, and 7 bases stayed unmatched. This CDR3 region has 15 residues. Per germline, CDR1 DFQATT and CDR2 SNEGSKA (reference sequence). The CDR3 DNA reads TGCAGTGCTAGGGAGGACGACAGGGGCACAGATACGCAGTATTTT. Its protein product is CSAREDDRGTDTQYF.

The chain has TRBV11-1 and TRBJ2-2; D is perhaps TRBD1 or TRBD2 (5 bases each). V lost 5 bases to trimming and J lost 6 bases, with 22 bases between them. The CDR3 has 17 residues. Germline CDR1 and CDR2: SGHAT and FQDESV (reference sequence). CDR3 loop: CASSPYTSGVGAGELFF. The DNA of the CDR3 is TGTGCCAGCAGCCCCTACACTAGTGGTGTGGGGGCCGGGGAGCTGTTTTTT.

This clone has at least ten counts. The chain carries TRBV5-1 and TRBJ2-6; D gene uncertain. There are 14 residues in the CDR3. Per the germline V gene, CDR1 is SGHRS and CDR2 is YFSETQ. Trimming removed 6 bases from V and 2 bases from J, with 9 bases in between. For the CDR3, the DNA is TGCGCCAGCACCCCCCGACCTGGGGCCAACGTCCTGACTTTC. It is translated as CASTPRPGANVLTF.

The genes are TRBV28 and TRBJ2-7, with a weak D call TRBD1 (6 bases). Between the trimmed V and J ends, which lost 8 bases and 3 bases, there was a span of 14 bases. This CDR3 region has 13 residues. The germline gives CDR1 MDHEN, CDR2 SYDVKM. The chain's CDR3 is CASGLGHLYEQYF. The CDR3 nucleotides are TGTGCCAGCGGCCTGGGACACCTCTACGAGCAGTACTTC.

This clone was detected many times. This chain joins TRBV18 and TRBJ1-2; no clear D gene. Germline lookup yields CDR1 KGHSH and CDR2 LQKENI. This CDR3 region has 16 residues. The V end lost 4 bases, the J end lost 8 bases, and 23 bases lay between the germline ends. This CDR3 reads CASSRSGPLEVFGYTF. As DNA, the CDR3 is TGTGCCAGCTCACGATCGGGCCCCTTGGAGGTCTTCGGCTACACCTTC.

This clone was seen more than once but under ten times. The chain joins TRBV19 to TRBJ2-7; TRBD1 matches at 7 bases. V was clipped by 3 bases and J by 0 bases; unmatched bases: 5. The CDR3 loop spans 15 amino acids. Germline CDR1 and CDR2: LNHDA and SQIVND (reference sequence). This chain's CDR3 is CASSINGQDSYEQYF. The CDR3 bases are TGTGCCAGTAGTATCAACGGACAGGACTCCTACGAGCAGTACTTC.

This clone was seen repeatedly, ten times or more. As DNA, the CDR3 is TGTGCCAGCAGTGATCCCCGACAGGGAGATAGGGAGCAGTTCTTC. Its protein product is CASSDPRQGDREQFF. This chain uses TRBV6-1 with TRBJ2-1, with TRBD1 identical over 7 bases. The CDR3 loop spans 15 amino acids. Germline-derived CDR1 and CDR2 are MNHNS and SASEGT. Losses at the gene ends were 3 bases for V and 10 bases for J; bases not matched to a gene: 12.

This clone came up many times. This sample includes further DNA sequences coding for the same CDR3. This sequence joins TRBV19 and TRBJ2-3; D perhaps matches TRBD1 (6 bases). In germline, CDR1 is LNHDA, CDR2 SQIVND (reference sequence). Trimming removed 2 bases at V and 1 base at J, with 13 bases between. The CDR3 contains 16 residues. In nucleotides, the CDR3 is TGTGCCAGTAGTATATCCGGTGCAGGGGGCACAGATACGCAGTATTTT. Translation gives CASSISGAGGTDTQYF.

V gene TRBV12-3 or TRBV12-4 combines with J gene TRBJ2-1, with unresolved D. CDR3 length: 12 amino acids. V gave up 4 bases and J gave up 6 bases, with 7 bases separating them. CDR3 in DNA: TGTGCCAGCAGTTCAGACGGCAATGAGCAGTTCTTC. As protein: CASSSDGNEQFF.

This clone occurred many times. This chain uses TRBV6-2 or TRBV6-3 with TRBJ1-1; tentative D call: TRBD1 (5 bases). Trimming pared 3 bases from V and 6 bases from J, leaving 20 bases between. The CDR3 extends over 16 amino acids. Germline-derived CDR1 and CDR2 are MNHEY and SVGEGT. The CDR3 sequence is CASSYQAGRPDPEAFF. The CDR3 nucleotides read TGTGCCAGCAGTTATCAAGCGGGACGCCCCGACCCTGAAGCTTTCTTT.

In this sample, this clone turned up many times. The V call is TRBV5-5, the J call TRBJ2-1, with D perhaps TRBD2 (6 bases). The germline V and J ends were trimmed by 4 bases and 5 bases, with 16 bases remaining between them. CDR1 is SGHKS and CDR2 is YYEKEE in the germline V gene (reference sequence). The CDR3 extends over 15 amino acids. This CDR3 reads CASSPPGTGDNEQFF. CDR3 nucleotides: TGTGCCAGCAGCCCCCCCGGGACTGGGGACAATGAGCAGTTCTTC.

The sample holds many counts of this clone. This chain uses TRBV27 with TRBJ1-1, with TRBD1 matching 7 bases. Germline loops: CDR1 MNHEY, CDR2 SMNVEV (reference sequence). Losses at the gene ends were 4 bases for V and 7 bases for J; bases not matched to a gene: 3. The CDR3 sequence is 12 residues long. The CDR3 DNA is TGTGCCAGCAGTTCCCAGGGGGGTGAAGCTTTCTTT. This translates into CASSSQGGEAFF.

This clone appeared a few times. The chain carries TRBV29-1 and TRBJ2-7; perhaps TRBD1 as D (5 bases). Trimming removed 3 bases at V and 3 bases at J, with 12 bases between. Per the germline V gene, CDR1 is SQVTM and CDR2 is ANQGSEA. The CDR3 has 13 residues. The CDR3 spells CSVDGADGYEQYF. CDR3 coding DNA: TGCAGCGTTGATGGGGCAGATGGCTACGAGCAGTACTTC.

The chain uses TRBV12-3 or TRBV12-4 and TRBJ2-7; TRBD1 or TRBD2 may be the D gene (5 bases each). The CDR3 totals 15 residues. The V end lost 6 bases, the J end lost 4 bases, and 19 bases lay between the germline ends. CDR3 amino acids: CASSVTGTQGYEQYF. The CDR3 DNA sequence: TGTGCCAGCAGCGTGACCGGGACGCAAGGGTACGAGCAGTACTTC.

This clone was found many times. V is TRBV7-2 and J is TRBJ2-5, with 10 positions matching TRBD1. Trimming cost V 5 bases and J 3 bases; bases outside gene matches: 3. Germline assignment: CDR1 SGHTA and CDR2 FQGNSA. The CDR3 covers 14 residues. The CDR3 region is CASSRDRGEETQYF. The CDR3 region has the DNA TGTGCCAGCAGCCGGGACAGGGGAGAAGAGACCCAGTACTTC.

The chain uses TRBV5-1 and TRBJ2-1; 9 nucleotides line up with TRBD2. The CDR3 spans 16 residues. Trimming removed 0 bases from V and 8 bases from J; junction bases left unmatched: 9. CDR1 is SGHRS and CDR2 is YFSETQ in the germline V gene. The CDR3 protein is CASSLVGTSITDEQFF. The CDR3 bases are TGCGCCAGCAGCTTGGTAGGGACTAGCATCACGGATGAGCAGTTCTTC.

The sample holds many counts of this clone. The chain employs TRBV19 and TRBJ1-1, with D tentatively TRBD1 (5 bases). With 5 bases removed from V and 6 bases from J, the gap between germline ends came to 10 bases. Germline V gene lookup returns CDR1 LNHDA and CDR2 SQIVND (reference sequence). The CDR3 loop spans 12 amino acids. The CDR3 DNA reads TGTGCCAGTAGTTGGGGGAAGGCTGAAGCTTTCTTT. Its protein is CASSWGKAEAFF.

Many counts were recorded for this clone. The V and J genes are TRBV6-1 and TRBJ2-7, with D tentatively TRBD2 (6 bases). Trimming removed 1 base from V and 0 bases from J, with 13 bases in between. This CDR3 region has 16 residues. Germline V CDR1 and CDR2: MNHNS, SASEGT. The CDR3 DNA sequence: TGTGCCAGCAGTGAAGATGGCGGGGCGAGCTCCTACGAGCAGTACTTC. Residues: CASSEDGGASSYEQYF.

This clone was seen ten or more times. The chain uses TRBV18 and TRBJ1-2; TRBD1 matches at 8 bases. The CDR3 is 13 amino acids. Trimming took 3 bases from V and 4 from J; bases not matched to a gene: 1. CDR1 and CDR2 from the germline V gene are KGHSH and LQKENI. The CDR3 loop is CASSPDRGYGYTF. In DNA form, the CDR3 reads TGTGCCAGCTCACCCGACAGGGGCTATGGCTACACCTTC.

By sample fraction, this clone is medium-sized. CDR3 sequence reads: CASSSQGEGYGYTF. The CDR3 DNA follows: TGTGCCAGCAGCTCACAGGGGGAAGGGTATGGCTACACCTTC. The genes are TRBV13 and TRBJ1-2; 8 positions match TRBD1. J gave up 5 bases and V 4 bases, and 6 bases lay outside the gene matches. CDR1 is PRHDT and CDR2 is FYEKMQ in the germline V gene (reference sequence). The CDR3 covers 14 residues.

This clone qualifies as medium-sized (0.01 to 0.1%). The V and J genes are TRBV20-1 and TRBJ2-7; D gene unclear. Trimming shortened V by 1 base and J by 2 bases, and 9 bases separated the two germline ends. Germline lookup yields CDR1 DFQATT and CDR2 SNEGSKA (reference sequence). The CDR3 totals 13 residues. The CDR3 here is CSARGPVTYEQYF. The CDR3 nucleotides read TGCAGTGCTAGAGGCCCCGTAACCTACGAGCAGTACTTC.

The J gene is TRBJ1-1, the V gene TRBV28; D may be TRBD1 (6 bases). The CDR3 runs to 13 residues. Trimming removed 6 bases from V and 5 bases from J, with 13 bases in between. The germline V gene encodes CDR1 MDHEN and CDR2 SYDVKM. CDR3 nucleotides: TGTGCCAGCAGCCATTGGGGGCTTACTGAAGCTTTCTTT. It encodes CASSHWGLTEAFF.

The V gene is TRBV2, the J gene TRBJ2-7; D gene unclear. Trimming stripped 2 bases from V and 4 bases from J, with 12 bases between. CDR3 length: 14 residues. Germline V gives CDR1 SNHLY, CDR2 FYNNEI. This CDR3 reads CASSELYRSYEQYF. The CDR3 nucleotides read TGTGCCAGCAGTGAACTGTACAGAAGTTACGAGCAGTACTTC.